The sample holds one count of the clone carrying this T cell receptor (beta chain). Germline V gene sequence: CDR1 DFQATT, CDR2 SNEGSKA (reference sequence). This CDR3 is 12 amino acids long. V was pared by 6 bases and J by 4 bases, with 9 bases between. This specimen comes from a study of CD8 T cells in Susac syndrome. With random hexamers, about 0.5 to 1 ug RNA was reverse transcribed. TCRdb re-analysed the immunoSEQ multiplex PCR reads in MiXCR, keeping a single row per CDR3 protein. The repertoire holds about 120,000 distinct CDR3 sequences, with approximately 94% as singletons. The sequence came from a human donor in good health. Source material: CD4+ T cells from PBMCs. This sequence joins TRBV20-1 and TRBJ2-2; D uncertain. The CDR3 region is CSAAWGTGELFF. Here the CDR3 DNA reads TGCAGTGCAGCCTGGGGCACCGGGGAGCTGTTTTTT.